One and the same sample provided the 31 T cell receptor beta chains below, sequenced in a study of blood T cells in healthy people across ages. PCR was performed a second time for roughly 7 to 12 cycles using a sample-barcoded 5' primer and a J-beta primer mix. TCRdb fed the 5' RACE reads into MiXCR, producing one record per CDR3 protein. The table records 1.5 million to 2 million distinct CDR3 sequences, 35% to 50% of them present only once. The sequenced material came from blood. The receptor source for this set is a human donor in good health.

The chain combines TRBV5-6 with TRBJ2-1; maybe TRBD1 (5 bases). V dropped 4 bases and J dropped 8 bases, with 25 bases sitting between them. The CDR3 extends over 17 amino acids. CDR1 and CDR2 from the germline V gene are SGHDT and YYEEEE. CDR3 residues: CASSPPWGAKQWDEQFF. CDR3 DNA: TGTGCCAGCAGCCCGCCATGGGGCGCCAAACAATGGGATGAGCAGTTCTTC. The full variable domain, rest sourced from reference TRBV5-6 and TRBJ2-1, is DAGVTQSPTHLIKTRGQQVTLRCSPKSGHDTVSWYQQALGQGPQFIFQYYEEEERQRGNFPDRFSGHQFPNYSSELNVNALLLGDSALYLCASSPPWGAKQWDEQFFGPGTRLTVL.

The chain combines TRBV6-1 with TRBJ2-5; the D gene is possibly TRBD2 (5 bases). CDR1 and CDR2 (germline): MNHNS, SASEGT. The CDR3 length is 13 residues. V was clipped by 7 bases and J by 5 bases, with 14 bases between them. CDR3 sequence (DNA): TGTGCCAGCATTACGGACTCCAGGGAGACCCAGTACTTC. Protein sequence: CASITDSRETQYF.

The chain employs TRBV7-2 and TRBJ2-7; TRBD2 matches at 11 bases. The V segment lost 3 bases and the J segment 5 bases; nucleotides outside the gene matches: 3. CDR3 length: 14 amino acids. The V gene's germline CDR1 is SGHTA and CDR2 FQGNSA. The CDR3 region is CASSLGLAVDEQYF. CDR3 DNA sequence: TGTGCCAGCAGCTTGGGACTAGCGGTGGACGAGCAGTACTTC.

In its sample, this clonotype was seen a few times. Sequence at one end of the junction differs from germline and may be a read error. V gene TRBV20-1 combines with J gene TRBJ2-1, with a tentative D call TRBD1 (6 bases). The CDR3 has 16 amino acids. In germline, CDR1 is DFQATT, CDR2 SNEGSKA (reference sequence). This CDR3 reads CSARGSDSFSYSEQFF. CDR3 DNA: TGCAGTGCTAGGGGATCGGACAGCTTCTCCTACAGTGAGCAGTTCTTC.

The V and J genes are TRBV6-2 or TRBV6-3 and TRBJ1-6; TRBD1 matches 7 bases. The trim removed 0 bases at V and 4 bases at J, leaving 3 bases unmatched. CDR1 and CDR2 from the germline V gene are MNHEY and SVGEGT. This CDR3 is 16 amino acids long. The CDR3 coding sequence is TGTGCCAGCAGTTACTCAGGGGGCGAATATAATTCACCCCTCCACTTT. Translated, it gives CASSYSGGEYNSPLHF.

This clonotype was observed once. This chain joins TRBV29-1 and TRBJ2-1; 14 nucleotides align to TRBD2. The V gene end was trimmed by 6 bases and the J gene end by 5 bases; junction bases not matched to a gene: 12. Germline V gene sequence: CDR1 SQVTM, CDR2 ANQGSEA. The CDR3 runs to 17 residues. The CDR3: CSVAGTSGGSANNEQFF. CDR3 DNA: TGCAGCGTGGCCGGGACTAGCGGGGGCTCGGCCAACAATGAGCAGTTCTTC.

This clonotype was detected a few times. The chain joins TRBV4-2 to TRBJ1-2; maybe TRBD1 (6 bases). Per germline, CDR1 LGHNA and CDR2 YNFKEQ. This CDR3 contains 16 residues. V was cut by 0 bases and J by 4 bases, with 15 bases left in between. CDR3 bases: TGTGCCAGCAGCCAAGATCGCACAGGGAGCGGCTATGGCTACACCTTC. Translating gives CASSQDRTGSGYGYTF.

On this clonotype: A junction boundary mismatches the germline segment, possibly from a read error. The chain couples TRBV7-7 to TRBJ2-2; either TRBD1 or TRBD2 may fit D (5 bases each). The CDR3 totals 16 residues. Germline values: CDR1 SSHAT, CDR2 FNYEAQ (reference sequence). The CDR3 DNA reads as TGTGCTAGCAGCTCCGGGACCCCCGAAAACACCGGGGAGCTGTTTTTT. Residues: CASSSGTPENTGELFF. Full variable domain (rest looked up from reference TRBV7-7 and TRBJ2-2): GAGVSQSPRYKVTKRGQDVTLRCDPISSHATLYWYQQALGQGPEFLTYFNYEAQPDKSGLPSDRFSAERPEGSISTLTIQRTEQRDSAMYRCASSSGTPENTGELFFGEGSRLTVL.

This clonotype was seen repeatedly, ten times or more. V and J are TRBV13 and TRBJ2-5; possibly TRBD2 for D (7 bases). The CDR3 contains 14 residues. V lost 4 bases to trimming and J lost 5 bases, with 14 bases between them. CDR1 and CDR2 from the germline V gene are PRHDT and FYEKMQ (reference sequence). The chain's CDR3 is CASSSNREGETQYF. DNA of the CDR3: TGTGCCAGCAGCTCCAACAGGGAGGGGGAGACCCAGTACTTC.

For this clonotype: A much larger clone sits a single nucleotide away, making a read error possible. V is TRBV12-3 or TRBV12-4 and J is TRBJ2-3; D gene ambiguous. This CDR3 region has 11 residues. The CDR3 bases are TGTGCCAGCACCAACTCAGATGCGCAGTATTTT. It specifies CASTNSDAQYF.

The chain combines TRBV6-6 with TRBJ2-5; 8 nucleotides line up with TRBD1. The CDR3 covers 15 residues. Germline trimming cut 2 bases from V and 2 bases from J; bases unmatched to any gene: 4. Germline V gene data show CDR1 as MNHNY and CDR2 as SVGAGI (reference sequence). The CDR3 here is CASSYEGQGQETQYF. The CDR3 nucleotides are TGTGCCAGCAGTTACGAAGGACAGGGTCAAGAGACCCAGTACTTC.

The chain carries TRBV7-2 and TRBJ2-1, with D possibly TRBD2 on 6 matching bases. Per the germline V gene, CDR1 is SGHTA and CDR2 is FQGNSA. The CDR3 consists of 14 residues. The germline V and J ends were trimmed by 5 bases and 10 bases, with 18 bases remaining between them. CDR3 sequence reads: CASSPASGRNEQFF. The CDR3 DNA sequence: TGTGCCAGCAGCCCAGCATCAGGGAGGAACGAGCAGTTCTTC.

For this clonotype: Mismatch with germline at one junction end may stem from a read error. V and J are TRBV7-2 and TRBJ2-1; the D gene is possibly TRBD2 (5 bases). Per germline, CDR1 SGHTA and CDR2 FQGNSA. The CDR3 totals 13 residues. This chain's CDR3 is CVSTSGPNNEQFF. In nucleotides, the CDR3 is TGTGTCAGCACCAGCGGACCTAACAATGAGCAGTTCTTC.

In its sample, this clonotype was seen many times. The chain has TRBV6-5 and TRBJ2-7; 8 positions agree with TRBD1. This CDR3 region has 15 residues. Germline V gives CDR1 MNHEY, CDR2 SVGAGI. J gave up 1 base and V 7 bases, and 9 bases lay outside the gene matches. The DNA for the CDR3 is TGTGCCAGCACTTTATCCGGGACAGGATCCTACGAGCAGTACTTC. It specifies CASTLSGTGSYEQYF.

The J gene is TRBJ1-1, the V gene TRBV5-1; TRBD1 is a possible D gene (5 bases). With 0 bases removed from V and 6 bases from J, the gap between germline ends came to 15 bases. Per germline, CDR1 SGHRS and CDR2 YFSETQ. There are 15 residues in the CDR3. This chain's CDR3 is CASSLAGAETAEAFF. The CDR3 nucleotides read TGCGCCAGCAGCTTGGCCGGGGCGGAAACGGCTGAAGCTTTCTTT.

This chain connects TRBV7-8 to TRBJ1-2; D is uncertain. Trimming stripped 3 bases from V and 5 bases from J, with 16 bases between. Germline V gene lookup returns CDR1 SGHVS and CDR2 FQNEAQ. This CDR3 contains 15 residues. For the CDR3, the DNA is TGTGCCAGCAGCTTCCGAGGACGGAGGATTTATGGCTACACCTTC. Translation gives CASSFRGRRIYGYTF. The entire variable domain, with the rest obtained from reference TRBV7-8 and TRBJ1-2, is as follows: GAGVSQSPRYKVAKRGQDVALRCDPISGHVSLFWYQQALGQGPEFLTYFQNEAQLDKSGLPSDRFFAERPEGSVSTLKIQRTQQEDSAVYLCASSFRGRRIYGYTFGSGTRLTVV.

The chain combines TRBV12-3 or TRBV12-4 with TRBJ1-2; D gene uncertain. The CDR3 length is 14 residues. Trimming left V 6 bases short and J 8 bases short, with 19 bases between. CDR3 coding DNA: TGTGCCAGCAGCCGGGAGAGGGCCCCCCGGGGCTACACCTTC. This encodes CASSRERAPRGYTF.

This clonotype was recorded only once. V gene TRBV19 combines with J gene TRBJ2-3; D may be TRBD2 (6 bases). The germline CDR1 and CDR2 sequences are LNHDA and SQIVND (reference sequence). The CDR3 has 15 amino acids. V lost 3 bases and J lost 0, with 10 bases in between. DNA for the CDR3: TGTGCCAGTAGTATGACCGGGACTAGCACAGATACGCAGTATTTT. It specifies CASSMTGTSTDTQYF.

The V call is TRBV20-1, the J call TRBJ2-7; 9 nucleotides match TRBD2. V trimming: 2 bases; J trimming: 1 base; junction bases outside the gene matches: 18. This CDR3 spans 19 amino acids. Germline V CDR1 and CDR2: DFQATT, SNEGSKA (reference sequence). The CDR3 sequence: CSARPDPGLAGKSSYEQYF. DNA of the CDR3: TGCAGTGCTAGACCTGACCCCGGTCTAGCGGGGAAGAGTTCCTACGAGCAGTACTTC.

This clonotype was seen a handful of times. The genes are TRBV4-1 and TRBJ2-7, with D perhaps TRBD2 (6 bases). Trimming stripped 0 bases from V and 0 bases from J, with 18 bases between. Germline V gene lookup returns CDR1 MGHRA and CDR2 YSYEKL. The CDR3 sequence is 18 residues long. CDR3 sequence reads: CASSQDVGSGSSSYEQYF. CDR3 sequence (DNA): TGCGCCAGCAGCCAAGATGTAGGTAGCGGTTCAAGCTCCTACGAGCAGTACTTC.

The V and J genes are TRBV20-1 and TRBJ2-1; D is unresolved. Germline CDR1 is DFQATT and CDR2 is SNEGSKA (reference sequence). This CDR3 contains 13 residues. V lost 5 bases to trimming and J lost 6 bases, with 14 bases between them. The CDR3 spells CSARVTRPNEQFF. Written as DNA, the CDR3 is TGCAGTGCTCGAGTTACCCGTCCCAATGAGCAGTTCTTC.

The J gene is TRBJ2-6, the V gene TRBV14, with TRBD2 identical over 11 bases. Per the germline V gene, CDR1 is SGHDN and CDR2 is FVKESK. This CDR3 comprises 18 residues. Germline trimming cut 5 bases from V and 0 bases from J; bases unmatched to any gene: 6. The CDR3 DNA is TGTGCCAGCAGCTTTCGACTAGCGGGGAACTCTGGGGCCAACGTCCTGACTTTC. It specifies CASSFRLAGNSGANVLTF.

This clonotype was seen once. The genes are TRBV4-2 and TRBJ2-3; D is undetermined. CDR1 LGHNA and CDR2 YNFKEQ come from the germline V gene. The V end was cut by 2 bases, the J end by 0 bases, with 9 bases between. This CDR3 spans 15 amino acids. This CDR3 is CASSQPMISTDTQYF. DNA of the CDR3: TGTGCCAGCAGCCAACCTATGATTAGCACAGATACGCAGTATTTT.

The chain couples TRBV4-2 to TRBJ1-1; D unclear. Germline V gene data show CDR1 as LGHNA and CDR2 as YNFKEQ. CDR3 length equals 16 residues. Trimming cost V 0 bases and J 3 bases, with 14 bases left between them. The CDR3 sequence: CASSQDGGPSYTEAFF. The CDR3 region has the DNA TGTGCCAGCAGCCAAGATGGCGGGCCCTCCTACACTGAAGCTTTCTTT.

The V call is TRBV20-1, the J call TRBJ2-3, with 9 bases matching TRBD2. CDR1 is DFQATT, CDR2 SNEGSKA, per germline (reference sequence). V trimming: 7 bases; J trimming: 2 bases; junction bases outside the gene matches: 10. There are 15 residues in the CDR3. The CDR3 region is CSVNIAGDNTDTQYF. The DNA of the CDR3 is TGCAGTGTAAATATAGCGGGGGATAACACAGATACGCAGTATTTT.

The gene calls are TRBV19 and TRBJ2-5; D possibly corresponds to TRBD2 (6 bases). The CDR3 is 14 residues long. Per germline, CDR1 LNHDA and CDR2 SQIVND (reference sequence). V shed 8 bases and J shed 11 bases, with 24 bases lying between them. The CDR3 DNA is TGTGCCAGTGGCGAGTACGGAAGGCCGGGAGAGCAGTACTTC. Protein: CASGEYGRPGEQYF.

The chain employs TRBV7-2 and TRBJ2-7, with 8 positions matching TRBD1. This CDR3 contains 16 residues. V shed 1 base, J shed 2 bases, and the junction held 7 bases outside the gene matches. In germline, CDR1 is SGHTA, CDR2 FQGNSA. CDR3 loop: CASSLVRGQVTYEQYF. The CDR3 DNA is TGTGCCAGCAGCTTAGTTCGGGGACAGGTAACCTACGAGCAGTACTTC.

J is TRBJ2-7 and V is TRBV12-3 or TRBV12-4; 11 bases match TRBD1. CDR3 length: 14 amino acids. V gave up 5 bases and J gave up 11 bases; unmatched junction bases: 11. The CDR3: CASSPGQGAPREYF. The CDR3 nucleotides read TGTGCCAGCAGTCCCGGACAGGGGGCACCTAGGGAGTACTTC.

This clonotype was picked up a small number of times. The chain has TRBV4-2 and TRBJ2-5; no definite D call. The germline V and J ends were trimmed by 2 bases and 2 bases, with 9 bases remaining between them. CDR1 and CDR2 (germline): LGHNA, YNFKEQ. This CDR3 has 14 amino acids. The CDR3: CASSQRQSQETQYF. CDR3 bases: TGTGCCAGCAGCCAACGGCAGTCACAAGAGACCCAGTACTTC.

This clonotype has more than one count but fewer than ten. The V gene is TRBV7-2, the J gene TRBJ2-5; D assignment may be TRBD1 or TRBD2 (5 bases each). The CDR3 sequence is 15 residues long. V was pared by 1 base and J by 1 base, with 10 bases between. Per the germline V gene, CDR1 is SGHTA and CDR2 is FQGNSA. CDR3 sequence (DNA): TGTGCCAGCAGCTTAGGGGACGCTTTCCAAGAGACCCAGTACTTC. It is translated as CASSLGDAFQETQYF.

Worth noting for this clonotype: A junction boundary mismatches the germline segment, possibly from a read error. This chain joins TRBV11-2 and TRBJ2-1; 9 nucleotides agree with TRBD2. This CDR3 region has 16 residues. CDR1 is SGHAT, CDR2 FQNNGV, per germline. The CDR3 spells CTSSLDWASGVHEQFF. The DNA of the CDR3 is TGTACCAGCAGCTTGGATTGGGCTAGCGGGGTTCATGAGCAGTTCTTC.